This T cell receptor beta chain comes out of a study of Ad26.COV2.S vaccination and SARS-CoV-2 variants (dated by TCRdb to about 2021). A note on the overall study: Vaccine-arm donors were drawn from COV1001, a multicentre, randomized, double-blind, placebo-controlled phase I-IIa trial of Ad26.COV2.S in healthy adults. Ad26.COV2.S was administered intramuscularly at 5 x 10^10 or 1 x 10^11 viral particles, either as a single shot or as two shots given 56 days apart. Throughout the experiments and outcome assessment, investigators stayed blinded to trial group allocation. Trial participants were randomized into five groups of five, in which low-dose or high-dose Ad26.COV2.S was given once or twice, or placebo was given on both occasions. The specificity and breadth of SARS-CoV-2-reactive T cell receptors after Ad26.COV2.S vaccination were assessed by TCRbeta repertoire sequencing. A total of approximately 32 samples were included in the TCR-sequenced set, comprising around 20 Ad26.COV2.S vaccine recipients, 5 placebo recipients and 8 SARS-CoV-2 convalescent individuals. Broader findings and caveats from the paper: Vaccine and placebo recipients had similar non-spike TCR breadth, a finding consistent with the vaccine containing only spike. After vaccination, spike-specific CD8+ and CD4+ T cell responses were reported to show substantial breadth. The study was not powered to compare responses between vaccine doses or regimens. The authors noted that total T cell responses may have been underestimated by the TCR breadth and depth analyses. Compared with placebo recipients, Ad26.COV2.S recipients showed higher spike-specific TCR breadth (P = 0.0014).

TCRbeta CDR3 regions were sequenced with the immunoSEQ Assay. After extraction, genomic DNA underwent amplification by bias-controlled multiplex PCR, followed by high-throughput sequencing. Under the source paper's analysis protocol: To quantify the absolute abundance of every unique TCRbeta CDR3 region, sequences were collapsed and filtered. T cell fraction was estimated by normalizing TCRbeta template counts to usable DNA, which was measured by amplifying reference genes present in all nucleated cells. Repertoire TCRs were annotated as SARS-CoV-2-specific by exact matching of V gene, CDR3 amino acid sequence and J gene to a known reactive TCR set. MIRA supplied the reference SARS-CoV-2 TCR set, which was filtered for enrichment in COVID-19-positive ImmuneCODE repertoires so that public or cross-reactive TCRs were removed. Using the MIRA antigens, annotated TCRs were further analysed by specific ORF or by position within an ORF. Breadth was defined as annotated unique rearrangements over total unique productive rearrangements; depth was the summed frequency of those rearrangements. Two-sided Wilcoxon rank-sum tests were applied when comparing TCR breadth between groups. In TCRdb, the immuneACCESS table is reduced to in-frame sequences with V and J assigned. These tables do not hold every clone; where another copy was compared, an unresolved V gene accounts for under half, and the others remain unexplained. That table gives V, J and clone size, and the DNA gave D and trimming. The sample records 440,000 or so clones, 80% to 95% of which are singletons. The top ten clonotypes cover 4.3% of the sample.

About this clone: It has no known antigen specificity. Nothing much larger sits one base from this clone, and base qualities are not available.

After removal of 3 bases from V and 7 bases from J, the junction retains 7 bases not matched to a gene. From a lookup of the germline V gene (reference sequence), CDR1 and CDR2 are DFQATT and SNEGSKA. From the cysteine up to the phenylalanine, the CDR3 has a length of 14 residues. Only CDR3 DNA remains: 42 bases, in frame from the first base. This specimen's treatment or condition label, per the study, means: some 20 received Ad26.COV2.S at low or high dose, single or two shots; about 5 received placebo; per-sample allocation not given. For vaccine and placebo recipients, repertoires were sequenced using samples collected on day 63 after the first injection. In Cohort 1b, about 27 adults aged 18-55 years were enrolled at a single site in Boston, USA, between 29 July and 7 August 2020. Ad26.COV2.S consisted of a replication-incompetent adenovirus type 26 vector by which a prefusion-stabilized SARS-CoV-2 spike protein from the original Wuhan strain was expressed.

The clonotype was recovered from a person between 18 and 60 years old who received the Ad26.COV2.S COVID-19 vaccine or a placebo. This sample comprised peripheral blood, obtained in a trial of Ad26.COV2.S vaccine versus placebo. The rearrangement combines TRBV20-1 with TRBJ1-5, with 9 middle bases fitting TRBD1. The CDR3 region has the sequence CSASPGQGPQPQHF. In nucleotide form, the sequence is TGCAGTGCTAGTCCGGGACAGGGCCCCCAGCCCCAGCATTTT.